This T cell receptor (beta chain) was captured by sequencing in a study of blood T cell repertoires in COVID-19. Study in general: Samples of COVID-19 (acute and convalescent) were obtained from the United States, Italy and Spain. Nucleic acid was either cDNA or gDNA, and it came from T cells, B-cell-depleted T cells, or PBMCs.

Generated by immunoSEQ multiplex PCR, the TCRdb table keeps only in-frame clones and is missing some. The sample contains some 390,000 clones, under 90% of which appear only once. The CDR3 consists of 13 residues. V was trimmed by 6 bases and J by 8 bases, leaving 19 bases between them. CDR1 is GTSNPN and CDR2 is SVGIG in the germline V gene (reference sequence). Participants, roughly 18 to 90 years old, spanned about 26 US areas. Recovered status applied to Cohort 3 donors who had two consecutive negative PCRs. It also applied to those with clearance or with symptom resolution. Sequencing was done on a sample of PBMCs or T cells enriched from blood (not recorded which). The sequence was collected from a woman under 40 who had recovered from COVID-19. The chain carries TRBV30 and TRBJ1-2, with D hard to call. The CDR3 loop reads CACSPAVGYGYTF. CDR3 DNA: TGTGCCTGCTCGCCGGCAGTGGGCTACGGCTACACCTTC.